These 30 T cell receptor beta chains share one sample of origin, sequenced in a study of T cell repertoires and HLA-DP antigens. The antigens these receptors bind are not known. Method: immunoSEQ multiplex PCR; TCRdb's copy keeps in-frame clones and lacks some. The sample consists of fewer than 75,000 clones, around 80% of them appearing once. Sequencing was performed on CD4+ T cells from PBMCs. These receptors were obtained from a man aged 55-75 years in good health and CMV-seronegative.

This clone was seen a few times. J is TRBJ1-4 and V is TRBV4-3, with 11 bases aligning to TRBD1. The CDR3 contains 14 residues. The germline V gene has CDR1 LGHNA and CDR2 YSLEER. The trim removed 4 bases at V and 11 bases at J, leaving 6 bases unmatched. The CDR3 bases are TGCGCCAGCAGCCCCCGGGACAGGGGGGATAAACTGTTTTTT. Its protein is CASSPRDRGDKLFF.

This chain connects TRBV7-2 to TRBJ2-2, with 9 positions matching TRBD1. V was pared by 5 bases and J by 3 bases, with 7 bases of the junction left unmatched. Germline CDR1 SGHTA, CDR2 FQGNSA. This CDR3 comprises 16 residues. CDR3 in amino acids: CASSGKTGGYTGELFF. Here the CDR3 DNA reads TGTGCCAGCAGCGGCAAAACAGGGGGCTACACCGGGGAGCTGTTTTTT.

The CDR3 loop is CASSPALGQGMNTEAFF. The CDR3 coding sequence is TGTGCCAGCTCACCCGCCCTGGGACAAGGAATGAACACTGAAGCTTTCTTT. The chain employs TRBV18 and TRBJ1-1, with D possibly being TRBD1 (6 bases). The CDR3 loop spans 17 amino acids. From germline, CDR1 is KGHSH and CDR2 LQKENI. Trimming shortened V by 3 bases and J by 0 bases, and 17 bases separated the two germline ends.

The genes are TRBV19 and TRBJ2-5, with 8 bases that match TRBD1. This CDR3 is built from 15 residues. Germline V gives CDR1 LNHDA, CDR2 SQIVND (reference sequence). The ends lost 5 bases at V and 4 bases at J; junction bases unmatched: 9. The CDR3 nucleotides read TGTGCCAGTAGTGAGAGCCCAGGGGGCAGAGAGACCCAGTACTTC. It is translated as CASSESPGGRETQYF.

This clone appeared a few times. The rearrangement links TRBV2 to TRBJ2-7; 8 bases align to TRBD1. V was clipped by 7 bases and J by 5 bases; unmatched bases: 7. This CDR3 is built from 13 residues. The V gene's germline CDR1 is SNHLY and CDR2 FYNNEI. The CDR3 DNA reads TGTGCCAGCAAGATTACAGGGGGGAACGAGCAGTACGTC. Protein: CASKITGGNEQYV.

The chain uses TRBV5-8 and TRBJ2-5, with D tentatively TRBD1 or TRBD2 (6 bases each). The CDR3 consists of 15 residues. Germline CDR1 SGHTS, CDR2 YDEGEE. V lost 5 bases and J 2 bases, leaving 16 bases between the germline ends. CDR3 amino acids: CASRRGDGGQETQYF. DNA of the CDR3: TGTGCCAGCAGAAGGGGGGACGGGGGACAAGAGACCCAGTACTTC.

The chain joins TRBV7-3 to TRBJ1-2; D call uncertain. This CDR3 region has 12 residues. The germline V gene encodes CDR1 SGHTA and CDR2 FQGTGA. V lost 3 bases to trimming and J lost 7 bases, with 9 bases between them. CDR3 residues: CASSFLGRGYTF. In DNA, the CDR3 is TGTGCCAGCAGCTTTCTCGGTCGTGGCTACACCTTC.

In this sample, this clone turned up many times. V and J are TRBV11-2 and TRBJ2-1, with D maybe TRBD2 (5 bases). Trimming took 7 bases from V and 3 from J, leaving 16 bases between them. Germline lookup yields CDR1 SGHAT and CDR2 FQNNGV. The CDR3 extends over 15 amino acids. CDR3 in amino acids: CASILSGGRYNEQFF. CDR3 in DNA: TGTGCCAGCATCCTGAGCGGAGGCCGCTACAATGAGCAGTTCTTC.

This rearrangement joins TRBV15 to TRBJ2-1, with TRBD2 as a possible D gene (6 bases). V was pared by 0 bases and J by 15 bases, with 18 bases between. The CDR3 spans 14 residues. Germline V gene sequence: CDR1 LNHNV, CDR2 YYDKDF (reference sequence). CDR3 amino acids: CATSRDPGGRDPFF. CDR3 sequence (DNA): TGTGCCACCAGCAGAGACCCGGGCGGGCGGGATCCGTTCTTC.

The chain links TRBV9 to TRBJ2-5, with 13 bases aligning to TRBD2. This CDR3 spans 16 amino acids. Germline V gives CDR1 SGDLS, CDR2 YYNGEE. The V and J ends lost 5 bases and 1 base, in that order; junction bases with no gene match: 5. The CDR3 sequence is CASRTSGGPSQETQYF. For the CDR3, the DNA is TGTGCCAGCAGGACTAGCGGGGGGCCTTCCCAAGAGACCCAGTACTTC.

V is TRBV19 and J is TRBJ2-7; maybe TRBD2 (5 bases). Looked up from germline, CDR1 is LNHDA and CDR2 is SQIVND (reference sequence). V lost 7 bases and J 5 bases, leaving 15 bases between the germline ends. The CDR3 spans 13 residues. CDR3: CASKREGFDEQYF. In DNA, the CDR3 is TGTGCCAGTAAAAGAGAGGGTTTCGACGAGCAGTACTTC.

This clone rates as medium-sized. The rearrangement links TRBV15 to TRBJ2-2; tentative D call: TRBD1 (6 bases). Germline V gene sequence: CDR1 LNHNV, CDR2 YYDKDF (reference sequence). The CDR3 runs to 16 residues. V was cut by 3 bases and J by 4 bases, with 15 bases left in between. The CDR3 reads CATSRQLGAGTGELFF. The DNA of the CDR3 is TGTGCCACCAGCAGGCAACTGGGGGCGGGCACCGGGGAGCTGTTTTTT.

The chain carries TRBV7-2 and TRBJ2-7; perhaps TRBD1 as D (5 bases). The CDR3 is 15 residues long. Germline values: CDR1 SGHTA, CDR2 FQGNSA. Trimming shortened V by 1 base and J by 3 bases, and 13 bases separated the two germline ends. CDR3 nucleotide sequence: TGTGCCAGCAGCTTAGGTCAGGGTGGGAACTACGAGCAGTACTTC. This sequence encodes CASSLGQGGNYEQYF. Together with reference TRBV7-2 and TRBJ2-7, the CDR3 gives the full variable domain: GAGVSQSPSNKVTEKGKDVELRCDPISGHTALYWYRQSLGQGLEFLIYFQGNSAPDKSGLPSDRFSAERTGGSVSTLTIQRTQQEDSAVYLCASSLGQGGNYEQYFGPGTRLTVT.

By share, this clone ranks as medium-sized. This chain uses TRBV15 with TRBJ1-2; a possible D gene is TRBD1 (6 bases). Trimming removed 1 base at V and 4 bases at J, with 13 bases between. The CDR3 covers 15 residues. CDR1 and CDR2 from the germline V gene are LNHNV and YYDKDF (reference sequence). Here the CDR3 reads CATSRGQQGAYGYTF. The DNA of the CDR3 is TGTGCCACCAGCAGAGGCCAACAGGGTGCCTATGGCTACACCTTC.

This chain uses TRBV19 with TRBJ1-1; D is undetermined. Germline V CDR1 and CDR2: LNHDA, SQIVND (reference sequence). Trimming removed 7 bases from V and 0 bases from J, with 9 bases in between. The CDR3 loop spans 13 amino acids. For the CDR3, the DNA is TGTGCCAGTAATCCGGGGTTGAACACTGAAGCTTTCTTT. Translating gives CASNPGLNTEAFF.

J is TRBJ2-1 and V is TRBV14; 8 bases agree with TRBD2. The trim removed 4 bases at V and 9 bases at J, leaving 5 bases unmatched. Germline assignment: CDR1 SGHDN and CDR2 FVKESK. This CDR3 comprises 13 residues. The CDR3 DNA reads as TGTGCCAGCAGCCTTAACCGGGGGGGTGAGCAGTTCTTC. As protein: CASSLNRGGEQFF.

The chain is built from TRBV28 and TRBJ2-1; maybe TRBD1 (6 bases). V was shortened by 7 bases and J by 7 bases, with 11 bases between the two germline ends. CDR3 length equals 12 residues. The germline gives CDR1 MDHEN, CDR2 SYDVKM. Written as DNA, the CDR3 is TGTGCCAGCACCACGGACAGAAATGAGCAGTTCTTC. It encodes CASTTDRNEQFF.

The V gene is TRBV19, the J gene TRBJ2-1; the D gene is possibly TRBD2 (6 bases). The CDR3 consists of 14 residues. The V gene lost 1 base and the J gene lost 10 bases, with 14 bases spanning the gap. Per germline, CDR1 LNHDA and CDR2 SQIVND (reference sequence). The CDR3 DNA follows: TGTGCCAGTAGTATAGTGAACGCGGGGACGGAGCAGTTCTTC. Its translation: CASSIVNAGTEQFF.

The genes are TRBV7-2 and TRBJ1-3; D may be TRBD1 (6 bases). Germline lookup yields CDR1 SGHTA and CDR2 FQGNSA. The CDR3 loop spans 15 amino acids. V gave up 6 bases and J gave up 4 bases, with 16 bases separating them. The CDR3 DNA reads TGTGCCAGCAGTTTCAGATCAGGGGAAGGAAACACCATATATTTT. This translates into CASSFRSGEGNTIYF.

This clone occurred once. The V gene is TRBV18, the J gene TRBJ2-3; D gene unclear. This CDR3 is 16 amino acids long. The ends were cut back, 0 bases at V and 0 bases at J, with 10 bases in the middle. In germline, CDR1 is KGHSH, CDR2 LQKENI. The CDR3 loop reads CASSPPGNPSTDTQYF. The CDR3 coding sequence is TGTGCCAGCTCACCACCGGGGAATCCGAGCACAGATACGCAGTATTTT.

In this sample, this clone turned up once. The rearrangement uses TRBV19 and TRBJ1-5; D is unclear. The germline CDR1 and CDR2 sequences are LNHDA and SQIVND (reference sequence). Trimming took off 6 bases at V and 6 bases at J, with 18 bases between the two ends. The CDR3 is 15 residues long. CDR3 coding DNA: TGTGCCAGTAGGGGAACTGACCCTATCGCTCAGCCCCAGCATTTT. Protein product: CASRGTDPIAQPQHF.

This chain joins TRBV7-9 and TRBJ2-5; TRBD1 aligns across 7 bases. Germline V gene lookup returns CDR1 SEHNR and CDR2 FQNEAQ (reference sequence). The CDR3 is 13 amino acids. The V and J ends lost 2 bases and 6 bases, in that order; junction bases with no gene match: 3. The CDR3 nucleotides are TGTGCCAGCAGCTTAAAGGGGGCGAAGACCCAGTACTTC. The encoded protein is CASSLKGAKTQYF.

Turning to this clone: Other DNA sequences in this specimen translate into the identical CDR3. The CDR3 is CAWSVDEKLFF. In DNA form, the CDR3 reads TGTGCCTGGAGTGTGGATGAAAAACTGTTTTTT. The chain is built from TRBV30 and TRBJ1-4; D not resolved. Trimming removed 0 bases at V and 6 bases at J, with 2 bases between. The CDR3 spans 11 residues. CDR1 and CDR2 from the germline V gene are GTSNPN and SVGIG (reference sequence).

This clone was seen once. Other DNA sequences in this specimen translate into the identical CDR3. The rearrangement links TRBV6-1 to TRBJ2-1, with no clear D. CDR1 and CDR2 from the germline V gene are MNHNS and SASEGT. Trimming shortened V by 6 bases and J by 4 bases, and 13 bases separated the two germline ends. The CDR3 is made up of 14 amino acids. This CDR3 reads CASRRTVDYNEQFF. For the CDR3, the DNA is TGTGCCAGCAGGCGGACGGTCGATTACAATGAGCAGTTCTTC.

This rearrangement joins TRBV4-1 to TRBJ2-6, with D unresolved. Germline V gene sequence: CDR1 MGHRA, CDR2 YSYEKL. The CDR3 has 17 amino acids. The V end was cut by 1 base, the J end by 0 bases, with 10 bases between. CDR3 region: CASSQVITSSGANVLTF. The CDR3 nucleotides read TGCGCCAGCAGCCAAGTCATTACCTCCTCTGGGGCCAACGTCCTGACTTTC.

The rearrangement links TRBV6-5 to TRBJ1-2; a possible D gene is TRBD1 (6 bases). V lost 6 bases, J lost 2 bases, and 13 bases lay in between. Germline CDR1 reads MNHEY; CDR2 reads SVGAGI. The CDR3 has 14 amino acids. DNA of the CDR3: TGTGCCAGCAGGTACAGGGATCTAAACTATGGCTACACCTTC. Amino acid sequence: CASRYRDLNYGYTF.

V gene TRBV4-3 combines with J gene TRBJ1-6; D is perhaps TRBD1 (5 bases). This CDR3 contains 15 residues. Per the germline V gene, CDR1 is LGHNA and CDR2 is YSLEER. The V gene lost 0 bases and the J gene lost 14 bases, with 17 bases spanning the gap. The CDR3 DNA is TGCGCCAGCAGCCAAGATCGGGCAGGGAAGTCCACCCTCCACTTT. Its translation is CASSQDRAGKSTLHF.

This rearrangement joins TRBV6-5 to TRBJ2-7, with D possibly being TRBD2 (6 bases). The CDR3 consists of 15 residues. CDR1 MNHEY and CDR2 SVGAGI come from the germline V gene. Trimming shortened V by 2 bases and J by 1 base, and 12 bases separated the two germline ends. The CDR3: CASSYPPGTSYEQYF. The DNA for the CDR3 is TGTGCCAGCAGTTACCCCCCAGGGACTTCCTACGAGCAGTACTTC.

This sequence joins TRBV7-8 and TRBJ2-7; 7 bases match TRBD1. J was trimmed by 3 bases and V by 5 bases; bases with no gene match: 1. Germline V CDR1 and CDR2: SGHVS, FQNEAQ. There are 12 residues in the CDR3. This chain's CDR3 is CASSRQGYEQYV. The CDR3 DNA reads as TGTGCCAGCAGCCGACAGGGCTACGAGCAGTACGTC.

This clone appeared a few times. The chain uses TRBV4-1 and TRBJ2-3; D ambiguous. The CDR3 is 11 amino acids. Between the trimmed V and J ends, which lost 4 bases and 6 bases, there was a span of 5 bases. Per the germline V gene, CDR1 is MGHRA and CDR2 is YSYEKL. As DNA, the CDR3 is TGCGCCAGCAGCCGGGCCGATACGCAGTATTTT. Amino acid sequence: CASSRADTQYF.